The source of this T cell receptor beta chain is a study of Ad26.COV2.S vaccination and SARS-CoV-2 variants. Study information: Donor was assigned to the Ad26.COV2.S arm of trial COV1001. Once or twice, 56 days apart, Ad26.COV2.S was delivered intramuscularly.

Study-level points and caveats: Substantial breadth in spike-specific CD8+ and CD4+ T cell responses was reportedly seen after vaccination.

Indicated treatment: roughly 18 received Ad26.COV2.S at low or high dose, single or two shots; a few received placebo; per-sample allocation not given. Day 63 following the first vaccine or placebo injection was when the samples were taken. For this clone: Its target is unknown.

The CDR3 covers 18 residues. V lost 2 bases to trimming and J lost 8 bases, with 21 bases between them. Germline loops: CDR1 KGHDR, CDR2 SFDVKD. The data were produced by immunoSEQ multiplex PCR, yet TCRdb's version contains in-frame clones alone and is incomplete. The sample contains 380,000 or so clones, under 90% of which appear only once. Sequencing was performed on peripheral blood, taken in a trial of Ad26.COV2.S vaccine versus placebo. This receptor was identified in a person between 18 and 65 years old who received the Ad26.COV2.S COVID-19 vaccine or a placebo. The gene calls are TRBV24-1 and TRBJ1-6; no definite D call. CDR3 loop: CATSDSDLNQQTDSPLHF. As DNA, the CDR3 is TGTGCCACCAGTGATTCGGATTTGAACCAGCAGACCGATTCACCCCTCCACTTT.